Following are 30 T cell receptor beta chains from one sample sequenced in a study of CXCR3-negative and CXCR3-positive naive CD8 T cells. The study made its TRB cDNA libraries by 5' RACE, adding UMI labels. TCRdb reworked the 5' RACE reads into one entry per CDR3 protein, no DNA. Here the sample table reports over 100,000 distinct CDR3 sequences. Sequenced: naive CXCR3- CD8+ T cells from blood. Subset described: CD45RO-CCR7+CD27+CD95- naive CD8+ T cells lacking CXCR3 (TNR3-). These receptors were collected from a human donor in good health. Some clones in this sample may be carry-over from other donors' samples.

J is TRBJ2-3 and V is TRBV5-6; TCRdb outputs TRBD1, but without DNA this stays unchecked. This CDR3 comprises 16 residues. The germline CDR1 and CDR2 sequences are SGHDT and YYEEEE. The CDR3: CASTLTIGSRTDTQYF.

The chain has TRBV7-9 and TRBJ1-1. This CDR3 contains 17 residues. Per germline, CDR1 SEHNR and CDR2 FQNEAQ (reference sequence). The CDR3 region is CASSLGGYETMNTEAFF.

The chain carries TRBV12-2 and TRBJ2-3; the D gene TCRdb calls, TRBD2, cannot be checked with no DNA. TRBV12-2 is deemed a pseudogene. There are 16 residues in the CDR3. The CDR3 protein is CASRPRARDSSDTQYF.

V usage is TRBV4-1 and J usage is TRBJ2-7. The CDR3 loop spans 14 amino acids. The germline V gene encodes CDR1 MGHRA and CDR2 YSYEKL. This chain's CDR3 is CASSQVRGSYEQYF.

The J gene is TRBJ2-1, the V gene TRBV7-9; the TRBD1 assignment by TCRdb is unverifiable without DNA. Germline CDR1 is SEHNR and CDR2 is FQNEAQ (reference sequence). CDR3 length: 12 amino acids. CDR3 amino acids: CASSPTSGGQFF.

The rearrangement links TRBV7-9 to TRBJ2-7; TCRdb gives TRBD2 as the D gene, but with no DNA this cannot be confirmed. The germline gives CDR1 SEHNR, CDR2 FQNEAQ (reference sequence). This CDR3 spans 14 amino acids. The CDR3 protein is CASSSASEALREYF.

CDR3 region: CSVEALMWDRDNEQFF. The V and J genes are TRBV29-1 and TRBJ2-1; the D gene TCRdb calls, TRBD1, cannot be checked with no DNA. The germline gives CDR1 SQVTM, CDR2 ANQGSEA. The CDR3 has 16 residues.

This chain uses TRBV20-1 with TRBJ2-5; TCRdb reports TRBD2, a call that lacks DNA to check it against. Germline V gives CDR1 DFQATT, CDR2 SNEGSKA (reference sequence). This CDR3 spans 17 amino acids. The chain's CDR3 is CSARERTSGLRGETQYF.

The chain is built from TRBV12-3 or TRBV12-4 and TRBJ2-3; checking the TCRdb D call of TRBD2 is not possible without DNA. This CDR3 comprises 17 residues. CDR3 residues: CASSLHLRASRTDTQYF.

The chain couples TRBV28 to TRBJ1-4; the D call of TRBD1 rests on TCRdb alone, since no DNA is present to check it. The germline V gene encodes CDR1 MDHEN and CDR2 SYDVKM. The CDR3 loop spans 13 amino acids. CDR3 amino acids: CASSLYPGQELFF.

The chain couples TRBV7-9 to TRBJ2-7; the D gene TCRdb calls, TRBD1, cannot be checked with no DNA. This CDR3 is 14 amino acids long. Germline V gene sequence: CDR1 SEHNR, CDR2 FQNEAQ (reference sequence). The CDR3 here is CASSLPGTGNEQYF.

The rearrangement uses TRBV7-9 and TRBJ1-1. Germline V gene sequence: CDR1 SEHNR, CDR2 FQNEAQ (reference sequence). The CDR3 is made up of 13 amino acids. The CDR3 protein is CASSGYLDTEAFF. Full variable domain (remainder filled in from reference TRBV7-9 and TRBJ1-1): DTGVSQNPRHKITKRGQNVTFRCDPISEHNRLYWYRQTLGQGPEFLTYFQNEAQLEKSRLLSDRFSAERPKGSFSTLEIQRTEQGDSAMYLCASSGYLDTEAFFGQGTRLTVV.

This chain uses TRBV12-2 with TRBJ2-7; TCRdb's D call of TRBD2 is untestable without DNA. TRBV12-2 is listed as a pseudogene. This CDR3 has 18 amino acids. CDR3 protein: CASRFCVRASGAPYEQYF.

V is TRBV4-1 and J is TRBJ2-2. This CDR3 is built from 16 residues. Looked up from germline, CDR1 is MGHRA and CDR2 is YSYEKL. This chain's CDR3 is CASSQDPGVRTGELFF.

The chain is built from TRBV29-1 and TRBJ2-7; TCRdb gives TRBD1 as the D gene, but with no DNA this cannot be confirmed. This CDR3 spans 14 amino acids. Germline V lookup: CDR1 SQVTM, CDR2 ANQGSEA. CDR3 residues: CSVEGQGVAYEQYF.

V and J are TRBV29-1 and TRBJ1-2. This CDR3 spans 11 amino acids. CDR1 SQVTM and CDR2 ANQGSEA come from the germline V gene. The CDR3 reads CSVESGFGYTF.

This chain uses TRBV19 with TRBJ2-2. Germline V gene lookup returns CDR1 LNHDA and CDR2 SQIVND (reference sequence). The CDR3 spans 14 residues. CDR3: CASSISPNTGELFF. The full variable domain, its missing parts supplied by reference TRBV19 and TRBJ2-2, is DGGITQSPKYLFRKEGQNVTLSCEQNLNHDAMYWYRQDPGQGLRLIYYSQIVNDFQKGDIAEGYSVSREKKESFPLTVTSAQKNPTAFYLCASSISPNTGELFFGEGSRLTVL.

J is TRBJ2-1 and V is TRBV6-2 or TRBV6-3; TCRdb names TRBD1, which stays unverified in the absence of DNA. This CDR3 has 15 residues. Germline-derived CDR1 and CDR2 are MNHEY and SVGEGT. The CDR3 sequence: CASFKGDSHYNEQFF.

CDR3 sequence: CATSLEREAYNEQFF. V is TRBV15 and J is TRBJ2-1; TCRdb gives TRBD2 as the D gene, but with no DNA this cannot be confirmed. This CDR3 region has 15 residues. Germline lookup yields CDR1 LNHNV and CDR2 YYDKDF (reference sequence).

The chain is built from TRBV5-1 and TRBJ2-7; TCRdb names TRBD1, which stays unverified in the absence of DNA. The V gene's germline CDR1 is SGHRS and CDR2 YFSETQ. The CDR3 sequence is 13 residues long. CDR3 sequence: CASGQGKNYEQYF.

The chain carries TRBV27 and TRBJ1-2; TCRdb gives TRBD1 as the D gene, but with no DNA this cannot be confirmed. The CDR3 spans 13 residues. Germline V gives CDR1 MNHEY, CDR2 SMNVEV (reference sequence). This CDR3 is CASSLTGYYGYTF.

The chain employs TRBV18 and TRBJ2-3. From germline, CDR1 is KGHSH and CDR2 LQKENI. This CDR3 region has 13 residues. The CDR3 is CASSLLLTDTQYF.

CDR3 loop: CAISDSLAGGYEQYF. V gene TRBV10-3 combines with J gene TRBJ2-7; TCRdb calls TRBD2, which cannot be checked without DNA. The CDR3 is 15 residues long. Per germline, CDR1 ENHRY and CDR2 SYGVKD.

V and J are TRBV13 and TRBJ1-1. The CDR3 has 13 amino acids. CDR1 and CDR2 (germline): PRHDT, FYEKMQ (reference sequence). CDR3 protein: CASSQPMNTEAFF.

V gene TRBV24-1 combines with J gene TRBJ2-5; TCRdb selects TRBD2, and the lack of DNA leaves this call unchecked. The germline gives CDR1 KGHDR, CDR2 SFDVKD. The CDR3 has 13 amino acids. CDR3 loop: CATSDTSGETQYF.

The chain couples TRBV4-3 to TRBJ2-7. The CDR3 spans 13 residues. The germline V gene has CDR1 LGHNA and CDR2 YSLEER. The CDR3: CASSQEYTYEQYF.

The chain carries TRBV12-3 or TRBV12-4 and TRBJ2-3; TCRdb lists TRBD2, though no DNA is available to test this call. There are 17 residues in the CDR3. CDR3 protein: CASSLGPGPFSTDTQYF.

V is TRBV7-8 and J is TRBJ2-7; absent DNA, TCRdb's TRBD1 call cannot be checked. This CDR3 has 15 residues. Germline values: CDR1 SGHVS, CDR2 FQNEAQ. The CDR3 sequence: CASSLQGAGWDEQYF.

V is TRBV7-3 and J is TRBJ2-1; TCRdb's D call of TRBD2 is untestable without DNA. Germline lookup yields CDR1 SGHTA and CDR2 FQGTGA. The CDR3 covers 15 residues. CDR3 region: CASSLGATGYNEQFF.

The chain couples TRBV5-1 to TRBJ2-5. Germline V lookup: CDR1 SGHRS, CDR2 YFSETQ. This CDR3 is 11 amino acids long. The CDR3 is CASSFEYEQYF.